This TCR beta chain was sequenced in a study of shared clonotypes between healthy human individuals. In the case of this clone: Its specificity is unknown.

Notes on the study in general: Only blood was sampled; tissue repertoires likely differ. The naive CD4 repertoires of a few donors were compared, and approximately 4.7% of clonotypes were shared.

TCRdb keeps only in-frame clones here, not all; method: immunoSEQ multiplex PCR. The sample records some 660,000 clones, less than 80% being singletons. CD4+ cells were split into CD45RA+ naive and CD45RA-negative memory subsets. The sequencing input was memory CD4+ T cells sorted from blood. As for subset: CD45RA-negative fraction. The TCR comes from a woman in her thirties in good health.

In DNA, the CDR3 is TGTGCCAGTGGGCCCGGGTCCGTCGCTGAAAAACTGTTTTTT. Its protein is CASGPGSVAEKLFF. The chain employs TRBV19 and TRBJ1-4, with D uncertain. Germline V gene lookup returns CDR1 LNHDA and CDR2 SQIVND (reference sequence). The CDR3 contains 14 residues. Trimming took off 8 bases at V and 7 bases at J, with 17 bases between the two ends.